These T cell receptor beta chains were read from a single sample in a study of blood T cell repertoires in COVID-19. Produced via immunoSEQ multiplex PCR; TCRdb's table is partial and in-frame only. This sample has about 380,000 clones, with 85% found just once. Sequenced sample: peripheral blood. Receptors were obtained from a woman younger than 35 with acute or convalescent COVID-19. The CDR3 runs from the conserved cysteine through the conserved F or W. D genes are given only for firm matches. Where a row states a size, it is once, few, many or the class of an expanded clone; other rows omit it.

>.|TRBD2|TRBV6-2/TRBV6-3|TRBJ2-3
TGTGCCAGCAGTCGTAATTGGGTTTTAGCGGGGGCCTACACAGATACGCAGTATTTT
CASSRNWVLAGAYTDTQYF
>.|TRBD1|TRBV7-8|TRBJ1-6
TGTGCCAGCTCGGGACAGGGAAATTCACCCCTCCACTTT
CASSGQGNSPLHF
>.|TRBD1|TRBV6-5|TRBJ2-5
TGTGCCAGCAGTCGCTATACCGGGACAGAAGAGACCCAGTACTTC
CASSRYTGTEETQYF
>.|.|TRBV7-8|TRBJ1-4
TGTGCCAGCAGCTCCCGGACAGTTATAACGAGGGAAAAACTGTTTTTT
CASSSRTVITREKLFF
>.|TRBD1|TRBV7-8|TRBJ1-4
TGTGCCAGCAGCTTAGGGACAGGGACGACTAATGAAAAACTGTTTTTT
CASSLGTGTTNEKLFF
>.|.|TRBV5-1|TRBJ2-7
TGCGCCAGCAGCGAGGCGGGTTTCTCCTACGAGCAGTACTTC
CASSEAGFSYEQYF
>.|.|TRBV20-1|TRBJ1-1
TGCAGTGCTAGATGGAGGGCTGAAGCTTTCTTT
CSARWRAEAFF
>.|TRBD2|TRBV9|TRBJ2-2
TGTGCCAGCAGCGCAGAGGGACTAGCGGTGAACACCGGGGAGCTGTTTTTT
CASSAEGLAVNTGELFF
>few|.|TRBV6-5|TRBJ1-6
TGTGCCAGCAGTTACAGCGGCGCGAATTCACCCCTCCACTTT
CASSYSGANSPLHF
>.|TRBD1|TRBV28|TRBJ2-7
TGTGCCAGCGTGGACAGGGGGCCCTACGAGCAGTACTTC
CASVDRGPYEQYF
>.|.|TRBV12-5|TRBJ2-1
TGTGCTAGTGGTTTGGTACAGAGCGGGTTCTCCTACAATGAGCAGTTCTTC
CASGLVQSGFSYNEQFF
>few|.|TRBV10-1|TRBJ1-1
TGCGCCAGCAGTTCGGTTAAGGGGGCTGAAGCTTTCTTT
CASSSVKGAEAFF
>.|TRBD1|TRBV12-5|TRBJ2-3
TGTGCTAGTGGCCCAGGTAAAGGGACAGGGGGCAGAGATACGCAGTATTTT
CASGPGKGTGGRDTQYF
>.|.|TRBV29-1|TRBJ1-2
TGCAGCGTTGAGGAGGGTTCATCCTATGGCTACACCTTC
CSVEEGSSYGYTF
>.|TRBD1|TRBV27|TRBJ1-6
TGTGCCAGCAGCCCGACAGGGGGCTATAATTCACCCCTCCACTTT
CASSPTGGYNSPLHF
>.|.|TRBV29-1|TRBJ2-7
TGCAGCGTTGTACTAGGACTCCAGTACTTC
CSVVLGLQYF
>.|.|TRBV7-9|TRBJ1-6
TGTGCCAGCAGCTTAATCTTGCCCAGTGCACCCCTCCACTTT
CASSLILPSAPLHF
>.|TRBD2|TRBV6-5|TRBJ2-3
TGTGCCAGCAGTTTTCATGGGACTAGCGCCGATACGCAGTATTTT
CASSFHGTSADTQYF
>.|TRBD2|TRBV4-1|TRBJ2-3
TGCGCCAGCAGCCATGAATTAGCGGGAGGGCTAATGGTTGATACGCAGTATTTT
CASSHELAGGLMVDTQYF
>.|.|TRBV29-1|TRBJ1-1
TGCAGCGTTGGTCAGGGTTGGGGAATGAACACTGAAGCTTTCTTT
CSVGQGWGMNTEAFF
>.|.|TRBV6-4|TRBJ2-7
TGTGCCAGCAGTGACCTGCTACAGGGTTCCCACGAGCAGTACTTC
CASSDLLQGSHEQYF
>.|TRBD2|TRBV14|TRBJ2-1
TGTGCCAGCAGCCTTCCGGGGGGCAATGAGCAGTTCTTC
CASSLPGGNEQFF
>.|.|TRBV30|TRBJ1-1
TGTGCCTGGAGTGTACAGGGGAACACTGAAGCTTTCTTT
CAWSVQGNTEAFF
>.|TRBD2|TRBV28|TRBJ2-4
TGTGCCAGCAGTCCCCCGGGACTAGCGATGCTCAAAAACATTCAGTACTTC
CASSPPGLAMLKNIQYF